This T cell receptor (beta chain) emerged from a study of Japanese encephalitis immunity and Zika vaccine responses (dated by TCRdb to the early 2020s). Study-level background: Included participants received three 5.0 ug doses of alum-adjuvanted ZPIV at weeks 0, 4 and 28. A two-dose regimen of JEV vaccine (IXIARO), with doses given 28 days apart, was administered to approximately eleven participants two to three months before the first ZPIV dose. Before ZPIV, twelve participants were given one dose of YFV vaccine (YF-VAX), while nine participants were flavivirus-naive. More than 5 representative participants from each pre-vaccination group were selected for TCR sequencing, using samples from week 0 (after pre-vaccination and before ZPIV) and week 52. In addition, the TCR repertoires of a few flavivirus-naive individuals were analyzed at weeks 2, 6 and 52 after ZPIV vaccination began. Stimulations used ZIKV structural-protein peptide pools split into flavivirus-conserved and non-conserved sets, or JEV or YFV peptides matching the pre-vaccination. The ZIKV peptides, 15-mers that overlapped by 11 residues, were chosen for containing NetMHCpan/NetMHCII-predicted epitopes with affinity below 50 nM. The study examined whether earlier vaccination against Japanese encephalitis virus (JEV) or yellow fever virus (YFV) influenced CD4 T cell responses to the Zika vaccine. Here is what the overall study found, with its caveats: CD8 T cell responses of very low magnitude were detected against ZIKV peptide pools and were observed in only a few individuals. Samples were clustered by participant, with no similarity observed between individuals, suggesting that no public TCRs were detected. Peptide-pool deconvolution was not performed because of sample size limitations, and consequently the individual peptides driving cross-reactive responses were not identified. Repertoire similarity across time-points and stimulations was higher in JEV-pre-vaccinated donors than in YFV-pre-vaccinated donors, indicating more clonotypes shared between ZIKV and JEV stimulation. The analysis was restricted to a subset of trial participants with three doses and adequate samples, and the entire vaccinated cohort was not analyzed. In JEV-pre-vaccinated donors, the repertoire richness of CD4 T cells responding to conserved ZIKV epitopes decreased significantly after ZPIV.

The CDR3 holds 15 amino acids from the cysteine to the phenylalanine. Just the 45-base CDR3 DNA is kept, in frame starting at base 1. Via the germline V gene, CDR1 is LGHNA and CDR2 YSLEER. The germline V end is reduced by 4 bases and the J end by 7 bases; junction bases left unmatched: 9. The library was produced with 5' RACE. Before sequencing, the TCRbeta libraries were pooled in amounts proportional to the number of cells sorted for each library. Total RNA from sorted cells was extracted with RNAzol RT, and cDNA was made with an oligo(dT) primer and a template-switching oligo. The TCRbeta V-CDR3-J region was PCR-amplified with Kapa HiFi using a SMARTer oligo primer and a TCRbeta constant-region primer. A second PCR attached Illumina adaptors and sample-specific index barcodes, followed by HighPrep bead cleanup and Bioanalyzer confirmation of a band of roughly 650 bp. Libraries were sequenced on an Illumina MiSeq with 2x151 bp paired-end reads. As for the authors' bioinformatics: An in-house Java program demultiplexed the reads, and MiXCR assigned TCRbeta annotations and counted clonotypes. Repertoire overlap used Morisita-Horn indices from the R package vegan, with UPGMA clustering and Circos plots of recurring clonotypes. Shannon diversity and richness were normalized to the highest possible value given the input cell numbers, yielding values from 0 to 1. CDR3beta sequences were aligned with MUSCLE, distances were computed with SeqinR, and multidimensional scaling was plotted in R. TCRdb trimmed the raw reads at Q25, called clones with MiXCR and kept productive beta chains. Each entry merges the rows of one CDR3 protein and shows their most common DNA and genes. TCRdb's processing, not the authors', yielded these V and J calls. The table for this sample lists approximately 1,500 distinct CDR3 sequences; around 5.2% of them were counted only once. The top ten clones comprise roughly 27% of the sample.

This clonotype is judged medium-sized (0.01 to 0.1%). Per-base quality was not reported, and no clone a single base away is much larger than it. After labeling with CellTrace CFSE, PBMCs were cultured for roughly 6 days in RPMI containing roughly 8% human serum along with peptide pools, each at around 0.92 ug/mL. On a BD FACSAria, proliferating CD4 T cells were sorted without fixation as live CD56-CD19-CD16-CD3+CD4+ CFSE-low cells. Enrolled adults were healthy and seronegative for ZIKV, JEV, YFV, DENV and WNV by microneutralization screening. The samples were drawn from a phase 1 trial of an alum-adjuvanted Zika purified-inactivated virus (ZPIV) vaccine that was randomized, double-blinded and placebo-controlled. Peripheral blood mononuclear cells were isolated by standard procedure and were kept frozen in liquid nitrogen until use.

Sequencing used antigen-activated CD4+ T cells from blood, cultured, obtained during a Zika inactivated vaccine study. This TCR was recovered from an adult woman who received an inactivated Zika virus vaccine. The chain employs TRBV4-3 and TRBJ2-2, with TRBD2 matching 7 junction bases. CDR3 protein: CASSLVAGEFGELFF. The DNA sequence is as follows: TGCGCCAGCAGCCTGGTGGCGGGGGAATTCGGGGAGCTGTTTTTT.